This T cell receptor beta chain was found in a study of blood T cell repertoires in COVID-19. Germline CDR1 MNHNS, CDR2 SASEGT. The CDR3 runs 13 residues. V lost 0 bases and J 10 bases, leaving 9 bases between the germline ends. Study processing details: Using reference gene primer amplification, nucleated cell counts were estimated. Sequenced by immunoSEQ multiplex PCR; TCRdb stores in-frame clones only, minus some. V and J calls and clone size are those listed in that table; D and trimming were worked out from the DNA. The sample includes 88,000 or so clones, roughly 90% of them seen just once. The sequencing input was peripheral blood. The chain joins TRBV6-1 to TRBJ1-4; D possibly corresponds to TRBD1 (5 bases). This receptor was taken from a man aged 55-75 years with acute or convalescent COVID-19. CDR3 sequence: CASSEAGLVKLFF. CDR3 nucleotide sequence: TGTGCCAGCAGTGAAGCGGGGCTGGTAAAACTGTTTTTT.